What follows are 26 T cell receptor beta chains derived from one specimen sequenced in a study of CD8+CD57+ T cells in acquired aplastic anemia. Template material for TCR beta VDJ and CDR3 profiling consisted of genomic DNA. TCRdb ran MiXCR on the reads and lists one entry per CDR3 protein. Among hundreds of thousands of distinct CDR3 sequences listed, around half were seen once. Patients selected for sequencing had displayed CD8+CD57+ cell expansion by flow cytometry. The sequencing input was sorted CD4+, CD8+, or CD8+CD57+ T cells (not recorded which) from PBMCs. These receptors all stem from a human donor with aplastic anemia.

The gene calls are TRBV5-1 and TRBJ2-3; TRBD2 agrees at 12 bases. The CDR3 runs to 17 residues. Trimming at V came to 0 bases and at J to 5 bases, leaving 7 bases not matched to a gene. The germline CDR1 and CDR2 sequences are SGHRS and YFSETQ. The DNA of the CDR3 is TGCGCCAGCAGCTTGGCCTTAACTAGCGGGAGGATAGATACGCAGTATTTT. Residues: CASSLALTSGRIDTQYF.

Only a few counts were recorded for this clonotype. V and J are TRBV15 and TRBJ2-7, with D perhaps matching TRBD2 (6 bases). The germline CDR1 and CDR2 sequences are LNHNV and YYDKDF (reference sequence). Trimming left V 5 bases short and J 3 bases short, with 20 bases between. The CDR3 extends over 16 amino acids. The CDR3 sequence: CATSSTGGTANYEQYF. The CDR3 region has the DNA TGTGCCACCAGCTCCACGGGCGGGACGGCAAACTACGAGCAGTACTTC. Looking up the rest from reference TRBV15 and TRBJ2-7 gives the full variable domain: DAMVIQNPRYQVTQFGKPVTLSCSQTLNHNVMYWYQQKSSQAPKLLFHYYDKDFNNEADTPDNFQSRRPNTSFCFLDIRSPGLGDTAMYLCATSSTGGTANYEQYFGPGTRLTVT.

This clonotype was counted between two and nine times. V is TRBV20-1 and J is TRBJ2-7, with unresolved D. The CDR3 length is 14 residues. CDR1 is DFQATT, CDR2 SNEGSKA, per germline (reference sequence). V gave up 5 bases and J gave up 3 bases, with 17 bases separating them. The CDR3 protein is CSASYPRPHYEQYF. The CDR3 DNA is TGCAGTGCTTCGTACCCCCGCCCCCACTACGAGCAGTACTTC.

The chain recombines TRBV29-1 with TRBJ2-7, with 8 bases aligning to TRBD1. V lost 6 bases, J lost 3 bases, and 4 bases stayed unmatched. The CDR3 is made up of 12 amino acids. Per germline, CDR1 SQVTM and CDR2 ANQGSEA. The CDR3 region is CSVSDRDYEQYF. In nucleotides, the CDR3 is TGCAGCGTCTCGGACAGGGACTACGAGCAGTACTTC.

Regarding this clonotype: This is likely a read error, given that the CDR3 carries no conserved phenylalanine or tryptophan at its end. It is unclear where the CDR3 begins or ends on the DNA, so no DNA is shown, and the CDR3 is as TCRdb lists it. CDR3: CASSQDPAS. The J gene is TRBJ1-6, the V gene TRBV4-2. The CDR3 has 9 residues if both end residues are counted. Germline assignment: CDR1 LGHNA and CDR2 YNFKEQ.

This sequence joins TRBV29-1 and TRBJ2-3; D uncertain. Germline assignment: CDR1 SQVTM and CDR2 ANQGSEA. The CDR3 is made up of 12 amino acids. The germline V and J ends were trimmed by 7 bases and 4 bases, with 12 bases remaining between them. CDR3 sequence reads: CSATINADTQYF. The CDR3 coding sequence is TGCAGCGCGACAATAAACGCAGATACGCAGTATTTT.

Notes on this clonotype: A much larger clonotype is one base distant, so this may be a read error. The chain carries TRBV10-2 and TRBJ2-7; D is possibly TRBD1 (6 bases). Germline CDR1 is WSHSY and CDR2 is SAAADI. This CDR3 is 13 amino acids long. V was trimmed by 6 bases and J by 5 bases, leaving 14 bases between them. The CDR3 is CASSSDSAHEQYF. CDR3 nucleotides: TGCGCCAGCAGCTCGGACAGTGCCCACGAGCAGTACTTC.

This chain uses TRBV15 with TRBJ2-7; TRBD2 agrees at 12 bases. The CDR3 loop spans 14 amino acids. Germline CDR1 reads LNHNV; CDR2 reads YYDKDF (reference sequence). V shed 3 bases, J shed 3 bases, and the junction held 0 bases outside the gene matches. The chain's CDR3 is CATSRTSGSYEQYF. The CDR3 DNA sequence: TGTGCCACCAGCAGGACTAGCGGGAGCTACGAGCAGTACTTC.

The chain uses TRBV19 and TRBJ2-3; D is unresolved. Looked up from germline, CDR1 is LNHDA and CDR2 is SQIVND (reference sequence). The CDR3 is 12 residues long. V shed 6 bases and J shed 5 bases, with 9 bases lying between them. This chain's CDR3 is CASRDLIDTQYF. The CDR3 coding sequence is TGTGCCAGTAGAGACCTTATAGATACGCAGTATTTT.

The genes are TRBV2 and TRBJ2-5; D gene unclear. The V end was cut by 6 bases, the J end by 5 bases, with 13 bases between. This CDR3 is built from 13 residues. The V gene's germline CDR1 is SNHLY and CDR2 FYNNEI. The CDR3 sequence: CASRWGILETQYF. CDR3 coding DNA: TGTGCCAGCAGATGGGGTATCTTGGAGACCCAGTACTTC.

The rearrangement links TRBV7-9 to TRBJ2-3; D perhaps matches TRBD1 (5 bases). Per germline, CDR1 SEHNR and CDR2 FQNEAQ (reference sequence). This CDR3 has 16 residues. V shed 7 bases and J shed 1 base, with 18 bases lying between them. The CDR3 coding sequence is TGTGCCAGCAACGCGCCCCAGGGAATGGGCACAGATACGCAGTATTTT. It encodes CASNAPQGMGTDTQYF.

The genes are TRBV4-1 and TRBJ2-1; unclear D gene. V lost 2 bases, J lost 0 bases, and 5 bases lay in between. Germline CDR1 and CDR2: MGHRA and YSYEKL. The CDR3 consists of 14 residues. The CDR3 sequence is CASSQTRSYNEQFF. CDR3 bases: TGCGCCAGCAGCCAAACCCGCTCCTACAATGAGCAGTTCTTC.

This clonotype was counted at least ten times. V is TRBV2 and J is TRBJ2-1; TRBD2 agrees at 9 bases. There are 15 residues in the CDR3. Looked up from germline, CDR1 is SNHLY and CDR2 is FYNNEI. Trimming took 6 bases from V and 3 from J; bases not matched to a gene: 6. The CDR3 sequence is CASREGLADYNEQFF. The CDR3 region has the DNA TGTGCCAGCAGGGAGGGACTAGCCGACTACAATGAGCAGTTCTTC.

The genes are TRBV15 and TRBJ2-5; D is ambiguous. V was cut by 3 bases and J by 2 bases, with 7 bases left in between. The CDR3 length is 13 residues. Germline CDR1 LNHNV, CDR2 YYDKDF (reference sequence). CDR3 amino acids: CATSRSIQETQYF. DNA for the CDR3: TGTGCCACCAGCAGGTCCATACAAGAGACCCAGTACTTC. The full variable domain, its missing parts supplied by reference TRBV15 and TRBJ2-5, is DAMVIQNPRYQVTQFGKPVTLSCSQTLNHNVMYWYQQKSSQAPKLLFHYYDKDFNNEADTPDNFQSRRPNTSFCFLDIRSPGLGDTAMYLCATSRSIQETQYFGPGTRLLVL.

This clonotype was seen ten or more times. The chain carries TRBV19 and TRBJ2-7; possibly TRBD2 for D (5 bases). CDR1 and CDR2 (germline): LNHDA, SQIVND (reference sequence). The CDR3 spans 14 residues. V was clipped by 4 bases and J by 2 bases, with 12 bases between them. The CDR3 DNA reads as TGTGCCAGTAGTACCGACGCGGGTACCTACGAGCAGTACTTC. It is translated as CASSTDAGTYEQYF.

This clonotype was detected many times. CDR3 DNA sequence: TGTGCCAGCAGTTTACGCGGGGGCTCCTATGGCTACACCTTC. It encodes CASSLRGGSYGYTF. The chain links TRBV28 to TRBJ1-2, with TRBD1 as a possible D gene (6 bases). With 2 bases removed from V and 4 bases from J, the gap between germline ends came to 11 bases. The CDR3 spans 14 residues. Germline loops: CDR1 MDHEN, CDR2 SYDVKM.

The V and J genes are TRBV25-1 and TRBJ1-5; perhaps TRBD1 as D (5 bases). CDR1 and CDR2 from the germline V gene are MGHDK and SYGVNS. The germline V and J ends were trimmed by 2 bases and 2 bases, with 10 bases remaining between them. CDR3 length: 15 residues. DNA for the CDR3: TGTGCCAGCAGTGAACCGGGGGGTGGCAATCAGCCCCAGCATTTT. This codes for CASSEPGGGNQPQHF.

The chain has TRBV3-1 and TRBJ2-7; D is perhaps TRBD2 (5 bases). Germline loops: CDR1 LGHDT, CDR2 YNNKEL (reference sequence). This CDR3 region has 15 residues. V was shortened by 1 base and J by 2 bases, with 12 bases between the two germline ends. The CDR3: CASSQAPGSTYEQYF. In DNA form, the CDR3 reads TGTGCCAGCAGCCAAGCTCCGGGGTCGACCTACGAGCAGTACTTC.

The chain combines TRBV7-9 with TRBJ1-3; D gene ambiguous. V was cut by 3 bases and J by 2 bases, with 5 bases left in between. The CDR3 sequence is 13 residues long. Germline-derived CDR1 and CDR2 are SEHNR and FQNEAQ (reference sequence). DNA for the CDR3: TGTGCCAGCAGCTTTTCTCCTGGAAACACCATATATTTT. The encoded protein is CASSFSPGNTIYF. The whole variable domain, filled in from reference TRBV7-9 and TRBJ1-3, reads DTGVSQNPRHKITKRGQNVTFRCDPISEHNRLYWYRQTLGQGPEFLTYFQNEAQLEKSRLLSDRFSAERPKGSFSTLEIQRTEQGDSAMYLCASSFSPGNTIYFGEGSWLTVV.

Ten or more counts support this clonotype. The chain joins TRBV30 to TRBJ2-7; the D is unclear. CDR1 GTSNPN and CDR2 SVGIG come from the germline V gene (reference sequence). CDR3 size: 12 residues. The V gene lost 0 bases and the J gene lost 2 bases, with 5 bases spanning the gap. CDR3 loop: CAWSVIAYEQYF. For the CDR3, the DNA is TGTGCCTGGAGTGTCATAGCCTACGAGCAGTACTTC.

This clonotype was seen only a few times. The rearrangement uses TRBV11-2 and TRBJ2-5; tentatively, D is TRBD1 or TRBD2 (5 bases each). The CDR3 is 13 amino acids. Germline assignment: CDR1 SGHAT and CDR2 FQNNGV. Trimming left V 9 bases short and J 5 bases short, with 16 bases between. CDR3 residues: CASSLGPQETQYF. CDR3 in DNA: TGTGCCAGTAGTCTGGGACCCCAGGAGACCCAGTACTTC.

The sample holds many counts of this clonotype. The CDR3 sequence: CASSPRGETDTQYF. The CDR3, as DNA: TGTGCCAGCAGTCCGCGGGGGGAGACAGATACGCAGTATTTT. The chain combines TRBV6-4 with TRBJ2-3; 8 bases are shared with TRBD2. V gave up 5 bases and J gave up 3 bases; unmatched junction bases: 4. This CDR3 spans 14 amino acids. Germline V gives CDR1 MRHNA, CDR2 SNTAGT.

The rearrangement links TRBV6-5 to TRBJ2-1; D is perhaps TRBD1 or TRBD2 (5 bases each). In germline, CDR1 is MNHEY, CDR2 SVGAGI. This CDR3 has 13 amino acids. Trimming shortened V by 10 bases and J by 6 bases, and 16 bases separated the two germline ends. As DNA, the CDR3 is TGTGCCACGAGGGGAGTTCCCCCCAATGAGCAGTTCTTC. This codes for CATRGVPPNEQFF.

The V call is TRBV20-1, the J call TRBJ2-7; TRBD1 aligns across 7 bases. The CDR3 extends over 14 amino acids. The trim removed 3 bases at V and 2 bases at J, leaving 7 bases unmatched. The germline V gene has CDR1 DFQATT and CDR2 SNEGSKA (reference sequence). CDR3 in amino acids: CSARADRAPYEQYF. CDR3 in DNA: TGCAGTGCTAGGGCTGACAGGGCCCCCTACGAGCAGTACTTC.

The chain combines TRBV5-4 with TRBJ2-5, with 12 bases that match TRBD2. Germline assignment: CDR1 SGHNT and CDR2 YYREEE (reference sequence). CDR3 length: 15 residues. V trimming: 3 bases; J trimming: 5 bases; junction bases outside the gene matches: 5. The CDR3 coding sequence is TGTGCCAGCAGCTCGCGACTAGCGGGGGTGGAGACCCAGTACTTC. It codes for CASSSRLAGVETQYF.

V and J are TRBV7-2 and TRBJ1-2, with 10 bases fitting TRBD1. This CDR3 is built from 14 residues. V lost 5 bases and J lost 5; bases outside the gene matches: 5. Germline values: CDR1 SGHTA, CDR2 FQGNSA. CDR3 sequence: CASSPGQGKYGYTF. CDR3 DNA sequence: TGTGCCAGCAGCCCGGGACAGGGGAAGTATGGCTACACCTTC.